The 8 T cell receptor beta chains given below trace back to one sample, sequenced in a study of blood T cell repertoires in COVID-19. Sequenced by immunoSEQ multiplex PCR; TCRdb stores in-frame clones only, minus some. The table shows 240,000 or so clones, with around three quarters occurring only once. The sequenced sample consisted of peripheral blood. All receptors derive from a woman older than 75 with acute or convalescent COVID-19.

This chain uses TRBV4-1 with TRBJ2-2; 8 bases map to TRBD1. This CDR3 has 15 amino acids. Per the germline V gene, CDR1 is MGHRA and CDR2 is YSYEKL. The J segment lost 4 bases and the V segment lost 6 bases, leaving 7 bases of the junction unmatched. This CDR3 reads CASRSGTGRTGELFF. The CDR3 bases are TGCGCCAGCAGATCCGGGACAGGACGCACCGGGGAGCTGTTTTTT.

The sample holds many counts of this clone. J is TRBJ2-7 and V is TRBV19; 7 positions agree with TRBD1. The CDR3 consists of 14 residues. With 0 bases clipped from V and 6 bases from J, the junction kept 5 bases outside the gene matches. Germline CDR1 and CDR2: LNHDA and SQIVND (reference sequence). The CDR3, as DNA: TGTGCCAGTAGTATAGATAAGGCAGGGGGCGAGCAGTACTTC. It translates to CASSIDKAGGEQYF.

This chain uses TRBV3-1 (or the pseudogene TRBV3-2) with TRBJ2-1; TRBD2 matches at 10 bases. The CDR3 is 16 amino acids. The V segment lost 6 bases and the J segment 6 bases; nucleotides outside the gene matches: 11. Germline-derived CDR1 and CDR2 are LGHDT and YNNKEL (reference sequence). DNA for the CDR3: TGTGCCAGCAGACGGACCTTCAGCGGGGGGGCCAATGAGCAGTTCTTC. This gives the protein CASRRTFSGGANEQFF.

V and J are TRBV6-4 and TRBJ1-1, with D unresolved. V was trimmed by 3 bases and J by 9 bases, leaving 14 bases between them. This CDR3 comprises 13 residues. Looked up from germline, CDR1 is MRHNA and CDR2 is SNTAGT. In DNA form, the CDR3 reads TGTGCCAGCAGTGAGGTGCCTTCTGGGCAAGCTTTCTTT. This codes for CASSEVPSGQAFF.

Details on this clone: The same CDR3 arises from other DNA sequences in this sample as well. The CDR3: CASSLGQGNSPLHF. The DNA for the CDR3 is TGCGCCAGCAGCTTGGGACAGGGGAATTCACCCCTCCACTTT. The chain recombines TRBV5-1 with TRBJ1-6, with 8 nucleotides matching TRBD1. V lost 0 bases and J lost 7; bases outside the gene matches: 0. CDR3 size: 14 residues. The germline V gene encodes CDR1 SGHRS and CDR2 YFSETQ.

The rearrangement links TRBV5-1 to TRBJ2-1; 11 bases align to TRBD2. The germline gives CDR1 SGHRS, CDR2 YFSETQ. This CDR3 has 18 amino acids. The V and J ends lost 0 bases and 2 bases, in that order; junction bases with no gene match: 7. The CDR3 region has the DNA TGCGCCAGCAGCTTGGCGGTAGCGGGAGGGCCGCCCTACAATGAGCAGTTCTTC. This translates into CASSLAVAGGPPYNEQFF. Complete variable domain (other parts from reference TRBV5-1 and TRBJ2-1): KAGVTQTPRYLIKTRGQQVTLSCSPISGHRSVSWYQQTPGQGLQFLFEYFSETQRNKGNFPGRFSGRQFSNSRSEMNVSTLELGDSALYLCASSLAVAGGPPYNEQFFGPGTRLTVL.

This chain joins TRBV6-1 and TRBJ2-1, with no clear D. The V gene's germline CDR1 is MNHNS and CDR2 SASEGT. The CDR3 is 15 residues long. Trimming stripped 3 bases from V and 2 bases from J, with 11 bases between. CDR3 amino acids: CASSDPPPAYNEQFF. The CDR3 DNA is TGTGCCAGCAGTGACCCCCCCCCTGCCTACAATGAGCAGTTCTTC.

V usage is TRBV7-9 and J usage is TRBJ1-6, with TRBD1 as a possible D gene (5 bases). V was trimmed by 8 bases and J by 0 bases, leaving 8 bases between them. Germline V gene lookup returns CDR1 SEHNR and CDR2 FQNEAQ (reference sequence). The CDR3 covers 14 residues. CDR3 sequence (DNA): TGTGCCAGCCGGGGGAGCTCCTATAATTCACCCCTCCACTTT. Protein product: CASRGSSYNSPLHF.